The clone carrying this T cell receptor beta chain is deemed medium-sized (0.01 to 0.1%). This sample was included in a study of T cell changes during pregnancy in multiple sclerosis. Repertoires were generated with immunoSEQ multiplex PCR, while TCRdb's copy carries only in-frame clones and drops some. The sample has approximately 17,000 clones, 84% seen once. The input for sequencing was CD8+ T cells from peripheral blood mononuclear cells, taken in the second trimester of pregnancy. The sequence derives from a female donor in good health, enrolled as a control in a pregnancy study.

CDR3 bases: TGTGCCAGCAGCGTAGCTGGACGGGGGGATCCCGAGCAGTACTTC. Its protein is CASSVAGRGDPEQYF. The chain employs TRBV9 and TRBJ2-7; 7 bases agree with TRBD2. With 0 bases clipped from V and 6 bases from J, the junction kept 9 bases outside the gene matches. CDR3 size: 15 residues. Germline V gene data show CDR1 as SGDLS and CDR2 as YYNGEE.